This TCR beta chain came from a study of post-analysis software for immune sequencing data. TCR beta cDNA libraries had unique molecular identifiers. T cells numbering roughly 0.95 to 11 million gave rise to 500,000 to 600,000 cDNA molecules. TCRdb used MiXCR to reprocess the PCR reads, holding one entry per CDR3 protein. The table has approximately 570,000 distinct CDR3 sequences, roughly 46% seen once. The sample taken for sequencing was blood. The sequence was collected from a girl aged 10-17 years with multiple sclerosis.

The CDR3 DNA reads TGCAGTGCTAGAGCTTTCCGACAGGACTATGGCTACACCTTC. This encodes CSARAFRQDYGYTF. This rearrangement joins TRBV20-1 to TRBJ1-2; tentative D call: TRBD1 (6 bases). The CDR3 length is 14 residues. The V and J ends lost 1 base and 3 bases respectively, with 12 bases between them. CDR1 DFQATT and CDR2 SNEGSKA come from the germline V gene (reference sequence).